A single T cell receptor beta chain is shown here with its context. Antigen unknown. This entry comes from a study of long-term antiretroviral therapy in people with HIV. The CDR3 is made up of 14 amino acids. The V gene lost 3 bases and the J gene lost 4 bases, with 9 bases spanning the gap. Germline CDR1 reads ENHRY; CDR2 reads SYGVKD. Study outcomes and limitations: Nothing was known about ART adherence, viral resistance or changes in therapy. CDR3 lengths in HIV samples spanned a narrower range than controls. Pre-ART expanded TRB clones stayed dominant throughout, though often decreasing after ART.

They ran version v3.0 of the immunoSEQ assay at survey level. TCRdb keeps only in-frame clones here, not all; method: immunoSEQ multiplex PCR. The repertoire holds some 15,000 clones, with 70% to 80% as singletons. The samples comprised roughly 1-11 million cryopreserved PBMC ahead of DNA extraction. The TCR originated in a woman between 35 and 50 years old with HIV. The sequencing used unsorted PBMCs, collected 0.5 years before starting antiretroviral therapy. The chain couples TRBV10-3 to TRBJ1-4; D gene uncertain. The CDR3 bases are TGTGCCATCAGTGAAATGGCTCTTAATGAAAAACTGTTTTTT. This codes for CAISEMALNEKLFF.